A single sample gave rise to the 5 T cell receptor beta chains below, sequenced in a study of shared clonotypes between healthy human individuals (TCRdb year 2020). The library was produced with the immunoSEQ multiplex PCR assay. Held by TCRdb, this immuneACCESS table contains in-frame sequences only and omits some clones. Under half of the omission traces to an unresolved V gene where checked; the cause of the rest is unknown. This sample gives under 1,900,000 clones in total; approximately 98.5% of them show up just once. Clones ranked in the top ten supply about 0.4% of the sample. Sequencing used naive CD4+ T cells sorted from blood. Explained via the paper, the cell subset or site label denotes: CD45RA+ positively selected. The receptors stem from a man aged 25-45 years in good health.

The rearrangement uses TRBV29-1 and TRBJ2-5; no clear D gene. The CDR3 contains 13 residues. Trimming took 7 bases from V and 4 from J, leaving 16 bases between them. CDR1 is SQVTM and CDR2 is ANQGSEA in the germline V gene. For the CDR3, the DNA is TGCAGCGCAACCCACCTGGGCCCAGAGACCCAGTACTTC. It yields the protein CSATHLGPETQYF.

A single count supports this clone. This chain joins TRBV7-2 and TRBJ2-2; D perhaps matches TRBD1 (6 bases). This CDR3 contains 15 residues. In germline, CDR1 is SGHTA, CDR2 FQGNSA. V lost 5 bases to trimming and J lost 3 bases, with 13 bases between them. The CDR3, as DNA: TGTGCCAGCAGCGTAAAGACAGGATACACCGGGGAGCTGTTTTTT. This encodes CASSVKTGYTGELFF.

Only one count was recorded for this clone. CDR3 nucleotide sequence: TGTGCCAGCAGCTTATCGGGACAGGATCAGCCCCAGCATTTT. Amino acids: CASSLSGQDQPQHF. The J gene is TRBJ1-5, the V gene TRBV7-8, with 8 bases that match TRBD1. Germline values: CDR1 SGHVS, CDR2 FQNEAQ. CDR3 length: 14 amino acids. V shed 2 bases, J shed 5 bases, and the junction held 2 bases outside the gene matches.

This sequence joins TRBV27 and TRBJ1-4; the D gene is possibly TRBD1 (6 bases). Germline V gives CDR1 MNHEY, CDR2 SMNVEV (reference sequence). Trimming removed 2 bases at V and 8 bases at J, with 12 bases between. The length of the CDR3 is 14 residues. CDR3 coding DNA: TGTGCCAGCAGTTTAAAGATAGGGGGAGAAAAACTGTTTTTT. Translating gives CASSLKIGGEKLFF.

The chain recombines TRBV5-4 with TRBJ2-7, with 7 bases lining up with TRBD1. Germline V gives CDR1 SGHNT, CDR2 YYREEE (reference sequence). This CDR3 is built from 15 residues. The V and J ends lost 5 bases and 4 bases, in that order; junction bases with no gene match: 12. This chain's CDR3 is CASSAPTGHAYEQYF. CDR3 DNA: TGTGCCAGCAGTGCCCCGACAGGGCACGCTTACGAGCAGTACTTC.